Included here is one TCR beta chain sequence, with context. What it binds is not known. This entry is derived from a study of shared clonotypes between healthy human individuals. Broader study findings: Sampling included only blood; tissue repertoires likely differ. Measured sharing among donors was expected to vary with sequencing depth.

Germline V gene lookup returns CDR1 SGDLS and CDR2 YYNGEE. The V and J ends lost 5 bases and 8 bases respectively, with 13 bases between them. This CDR3 region has 12 residues. CD8 cells classed as naive were CD45RO-negative and positively selected for CCR7, excluding terminally differentiated effector memory CD45RA+ cells. Among the donors, all were Caucasian adults who lived in Nashville, Tennessee. The assay ran at deep level. Sequencing was performed with immunoSEQ multiplex PCR; in TCRdb, only in-frame clones are kept and a portion is missing. The sample lists 560,000 or so clones, about 96% occurring once.

The V call is TRBV9, the J call TRBJ1-2; no reliable D call. The source of this sequence is a woman aged 25 to 39 in good health. Sequencing was done on a sample of naive CD8+ T cells sorted from blood. The CDR3: CASSPNLGGYTF. CDR3 nucleotide sequence: TGTGCCAGCAGTCCGAACCTGGGAGGCTACACCTTC.